Listed here are 30 T cell receptor beta chains from one sample, sequenced in a study of blood T cell repertoires in COVID-19. Measured with immunoSEQ multiplex PCR; TCRdb has only the in-frame clones, and not every one. Among tens of thousands of clones listed, roughly four fifths were seen once. Sample: peripheral blood. These receptors originate from a man aged 40-49 years with acute or convalescent COVID-19.

This chain connects TRBV21-1 to TRBJ1-5; no DNA check was done on the table's D call, TRBD1. TRBV21-1 represents a pseudogene. This CDR3 has 13 amino acids. CDR3 loop: CASSPRQGKSKYF. In DNA form, the CDR3 reads TGTGCCAGCAGCCCGCGACAGGGGAAGTCCAAGTATTTT.

The chain couples TRBV30 to TRBJ2-7; D call uncertain. V dropped 7 bases and J dropped 4 bases, with 11 bases sitting between them. Germline V CDR1 and CDR2: GTSNPN, SVGIG (reference sequence). The CDR3 extends over 11 amino acids. Here the CDR3 DNA reads TGTGCCTCCTCGTACTTTTACGAGCAGTACTTC. It codes for CASSYFYEQYF.

This chain links TRBV15 with TRBJ1-2; TRBD1 might be the D (6 bases). The CDR3 totals 13 residues. The germline V gene encodes CDR1 LNHNV and CDR2 YYDKDF (reference sequence). The V gene lost 3 bases and the J gene lost 14 bases, with 19 bases spanning the gap. DNA for the CDR3: TGTGCCACCAGCAGGGGGGGGCAGGAGGCTGGTACCTTC. Its protein is CATSRGGQEAGTF.

The chain is built from TRBV24-1 and TRBJ2-3; a possible D gene is TRBD1 (6 bases). This CDR3 spans 16 amino acids. CDR1 and CDR2 from the germline V gene are KGHDR and SFDVKD. V was cut by 4 bases and J by 2 bases, with 15 bases left in between. For the CDR3, the DNA is TGTGCCACCAGTGACCCGAGGACAGACGTCACAGATACGCAGTATTTT. Its protein is CATSDPRTDVTDTQYF.

The gene calls are TRBV18 and TRBJ1-4, with 7 bases matching TRBD1. Germline lookup yields CDR1 KGHSH and CDR2 LQKENI. The CDR3 loop spans 15 amino acids. V lost 3 bases to trimming and J lost 12 bases; unmatched junction nucleotides: 13. The CDR3 nucleotides read TGTGCCAGCTCACCGCCCAGGGGGACCCTGCGGGAACTGTTTTTT. Its translation: CASSPPRGTLRELFF.

The rearrangement joins TRBV3-1 (or the pseudogene TRBV3-2) to TRBJ1-6, with D hard to call. Germline CDR1 and CDR2: LGHDT and YNNKEL (reference sequence). This CDR3 spans 15 amino acids. V was clipped by 0 bases and J by 6 bases, with 9 bases between them. CDR3 amino acids: CASSQDRVSNSPLHF. CDR3 coding DNA: TGTGCCAGCAGCCAAGATCGGGTCAGTAATTCACCCCTCCACTTT.

This rearrangement joins TRBV7-2 to TRBJ2-3; 8 bases align to TRBD2. V shed 2 bases, J shed 0 bases, and the junction held 4 bases outside the gene matches. This CDR3 is built from 16 residues. Germline lookup yields CDR1 SGHTA and CDR2 FQGNSA. CDR3 loop: CASSLRSSGSTDTQYF. In nucleotides, the CDR3 is TGTGCCAGCAGCTTACGTTCTAGCGGGAGCACAGATACGCAGTATTTT. The whole variable domain, remainder taken from reference TRBV7-2 and TRBJ2-3, is GAGVSQSPSNKVTEKGKDVELRCDPISGHTALYWYRQSLGQGLEFLIYFQGNSAPDKSGLPSDRFSAERTGGSVSTLTIQRTQQEDSAVYLCASSLRSSGSTDTQYFGPGTRLTVL.

This clone was observed a handful of times. V gene TRBV7-9 combines with J gene TRBJ2-1; D possibly corresponds to TRBD1 (5 bases). V dropped 5 bases and J dropped 4 bases, with 18 bases sitting between them. CDR1 and CDR2 from the germline V gene are SEHNR and FQNEAQ (reference sequence). The CDR3 has 16 residues. The CDR3 sequence: CASSGQLGAFYNEQFF. CDR3 DNA sequence: TGTGCCAGCAGCGGGCAGCTAGGGGCGTTTTACAATGAGCAGTTCTTC.

The DNA of the CDR3 is TGCGCCAGCAGCCGGGACAGTACGAGGGGAGCCTACGAGCAGTACTTC. Translation: CASSRDSTRGAYEQYF. The chain has TRBV4-1 and TRBJ2-7, with TRBD1 identical over 7 bases. This CDR3 spans 16 amino acids. Germline assignment: CDR1 MGHRA and CDR2 YSYEKL. Trimming at V came to 4 bases and at J to 2 bases, leaving 11 bases not matched to a gene.

CDR3 nucleotides: TGTGCCAGCTCCCCCGGGACAGGGGCGCCGGAGACCCAGTACTTC. Translating it yields CASSPGTGAPETQYF. The chain links TRBV18 to TRBJ2-5; 10 bases are shared with TRBD1. Germline CDR1 reads KGHSH; CDR2 reads LQKENI. The CDR3 is 15 amino acids. Losses at the gene ends were 6 bases for V and 5 bases for J; bases not matched to a gene: 9.

V usage is TRBV15 and J usage is TRBJ1-4, with 9 bases fitting TRBD1. CDR1 is LNHNV and CDR2 is YYDKDF in the germline V gene (reference sequence). The trim removed 3 bases at V and 10 bases at J, leaving 3 bases unmatched. This CDR3 contains 13 residues. CDR3 protein: CATSSTTGGKLFF. The DNA for the CDR3 is TGTGCCACCAGCAGTACGACAGGGGGAAAACTGTTTTTT.

The V gene is TRBV10-3, the J gene TRBJ1-1, with D perhaps matching TRBD1 (5 bases). This CDR3 is built from 11 residues. Germline CDR1 reads ENHRY; CDR2 reads SYGVKD. V was trimmed by 10 bases and J by 7 bases, leaving 13 bases between them. CDR3 sequence reads: CASRGRDEAFF. The CDR3 DNA sequence: TGTGCCAGCCGAGGCAGGGATGAAGCTTTCTTT.

The gene calls are TRBV2 and TRBJ2-7; 8 positions agree with TRBD1. CDR1 and CDR2 from the germline V gene are SNHLY and FYNNEI. The trim removed 6 bases at V and 3 bases at J, leaving 7 bases unmatched. The CDR3 totals 14 residues. Written as DNA, the CDR3 is TGTGCCAGCAGCGGAGGACAGGGCTACTACGAGCAGTACTTC. Residues: CASSGGQGYYEQYF.

The chain couples TRBV6-5 to TRBJ1-6; no definite D call. Trimming left V 6 bases short and J 7 bases short, with 10 bases between. The length of the CDR3 is 13 residues. The germline V gene has CDR1 MNHEY and CDR2 SVGAGI. DNA of the CDR3: TGTGCCAGCAGCCTCCTATCGAATTCACCCCTCCACTTT. The encoded protein is CASSLLSNSPLHF.

CDR3 in DNA: TGTGCCAGCAACAGGGACGCCGTTAATCAGCCCCAGCATTTT. Translating gives CASNRDAVNQPQHF. The rearrangement uses TRBV2 and TRBJ1-5, with D perhaps matching TRBD1 (6 bases). Germline V gene lookup returns CDR1 SNHLY and CDR2 FYNNEI. The CDR3 spans 14 residues. V lost 7 bases and J 4 bases, leaving 14 bases between the germline ends.

V usage is TRBV27 and J usage is TRBJ2-2; D unclear. Germline V gives CDR1 MNHEY, CDR2 SMNVEV (reference sequence). V was cut by 3 bases and J by 1 base, with 15 bases left in between. The CDR3 loop spans 17 amino acids. Here the CDR3 reads CASSFVFGGENTGELFF. In DNA form, the CDR3 reads TGTGCCAGCAGTTTTGTTTTCGGCGGAGAGAACACCGGGGAGCTGTTTTTT.

The chain links TRBV5-1 to TRBJ2-5, with a weak D call TRBD1 (6 bases). The germline CDR1 and CDR2 sequences are SGHRS and YFSETQ. The CDR3 is made up of 14 amino acids. V gave up 4 bases and J gave up 2 bases, with 12 bases separating them. The CDR3 DNA sequence: TGCGCCAGCAGCCATACAGGGCTTCAAGAGACCCAGTACTTC. Encoded protein: CASSHTGLQETQYF.

This chain connects TRBV7-2 to TRBJ2-3; TRBD2 aligns across 11 bases. The CDR3 consists of 16 residues. Per the germline V gene, CDR1 is SGHTA and CDR2 is FQGNSA. The V gene end was trimmed by 2 bases and the J gene end by 5 bases; junction bases not matched to a gene: 6. CDR3 sequence reads: CASSLLAGGSGDTQYF. CDR3 DNA sequence: TGTGCCAGCAGCTTATTAGCGGGGGGGTCGGGAGATACGCAGTATTTT.

The V gene is TRBV6-5, the J gene TRBJ2-7; a weak D match, TRBD1 (5 bases). The CDR3 has 15 residues. Trimming pared 2 bases from V and 2 bases from J, leaving 13 bases between. In germline, CDR1 is MNHEY, CDR2 SVGAGI. The CDR3 region is CASSYGARFPYEQYF. The CDR3, as DNA: TGTGCCAGCAGTTACGGGGCCCGTTTCCCCTACGAGCAGTACTTC.

V gene TRBV5-1 combines with J gene TRBJ1-2; TRBD1 is a possible D gene (6 bases). This CDR3 has 14 residues. In germline, CDR1 is SGHRS, CDR2 YFSETQ. V was clipped by 4 bases and J by 4 bases, with 14 bases between them. CDR3 loop: CASSAQGQSYGYTF. The CDR3 bases are TGCGCCAGCAGCGCCCAAGGACAGTCCTATGGCTACACCTTC.

This clone is a singleton in its sample. The V and J genes are TRBV5-6 and TRBJ1-2; 8 positions match TRBD1. With V trimmed by 0 bases and J by 4 bases, 5 bases remained unmatched. Germline V gives CDR1 SGHDT, CDR2 YYEEEE. The CDR3 runs to 15 residues. CDR3 DNA sequence: TGTGCCAGCAGCTTGGCGACAGGGGTGTTCTATGGCTACACCTTC. Translation gives CASSLATGVFYGYTF.

The chain links TRBV27 to TRBJ1-4; 10 bases align to TRBD1. This CDR3 spans 17 amino acids. After removal of 6 bases from V and 0 bases from J, the junction contained 7 bases not matched to a gene. Germline-derived CDR1 and CDR2 are MNHEY and SMNVEV (reference sequence). DNA for the CDR3: TGTGCCAGCAGCCTGGGACAGGGGTATGCAACTAATGAAAAACTGTTTTTT. Translating it yields CASSLGQGYATNEKLFF.

The CDR3 sequence: CASRGQATSGNTIYF. CDR3 bases: TGTGCCAGCAGGGGACAGGCGACCTCTGGAAACACCATATATTTT. V is TRBV11-2 and J is TRBJ1-3; 8 bases are shared with TRBD1. Trimming cost V 6 bases and J 0 bases; bases outside gene matches: 4. The CDR3 covers 15 residues. Per germline, CDR1 SGHAT and CDR2 FQNNGV.

The V call is TRBV4-1, the J call TRBJ1-1; 7 nucleotides agree with TRBD1. Germline CDR1 is MGHRA and CDR2 is YSYEKL. Unmatched junction bases numbered 2, after V lost 4 bases and J lost 3 bases. CDR3 length equals 13 residues. The CDR3 sequence: CASSRQGYTEAFF. The CDR3 coding sequence is TGCGCCAGCAGCCGACAGGGTTACACTGAAGCTTTCTTT.

The chain couples TRBV7-9 to TRBJ2-3, with 12 bases fitting TRBD2. Losses at the gene ends were 9 bases for V and 3 bases for J; bases not matched to a gene: 1. Germline-derived CDR1 and CDR2 are SEHNR and FQNEAQ (reference sequence). The CDR3 runs 13 residues. The CDR3: CASGTSGTDTQYF. CDR3 DNA: TGTGCCAGTGGGACTAGCGGGACAGATACGCAGTATTTT.

This chain joins TRBV13 and TRBJ1-3; 8 bases fit TRBD1. The V segment lost 4 bases and the J segment 0 bases; nucleotides outside the gene matches: 5. CDR3 size: 16 residues. CDR1 PRHDT and CDR2 FYEKMQ come from the germline V gene (reference sequence). This chain's CDR3 is CASSWGTGGSGNTIYF. In DNA, the CDR3 is TGTGCCAGCAGCTGGGGGACAGGAGGCTCTGGAAACACCATATATTTT.

The chain combines TRBV19 with TRBJ2-2, with TRBD1 matching over 7 bases. CDR1 and CDR2 from the germline V gene are LNHDA and SQIVND (reference sequence). The CDR3 totals 16 residues. Trimming cost V 4 bases and J 4 bases; bases outside gene matches: 9. CDR3 sequence: CASSTRQGRATGELFF. CDR3 sequence (DNA): TGTGCCAGTAGTACCAGACAGGGTCGCGCCACCGGGGAGCTGTTTTTT.

The chain links TRBV18 to TRBJ2-3; a possible D gene is TRBD1 (6 bases). The germline V gene encodes CDR1 KGHSH and CDR2 LQKENI. CDR3 length: 14 amino acids. Trimming left V 5 bases short and J 0 bases short, with 9 bases between. CDR3 coding DNA: TGTGCCAGCTCATACAGGGAAAGCACAGATACGCAGTATTTT. It is translated as CASSYRESTDTQYF.

The V and J genes are TRBV10-3 and TRBJ1-6; D possibly corresponds to TRBD1 (6 bases). CDR1 and CDR2 from the germline V gene are ENHRY and SYGVKD. This CDR3 contains 15 residues. V lost 6 bases to trimming and J lost 5 bases, with 14 bases between them. The CDR3 loop is CAIRGNRVDNSPLHF. The CDR3 DNA reads TGTGCCATCAGGGGGAACAGGGTCGATAATTCACCCCTCCACTTT.

The genes are TRBV19 and TRBJ2-1; 10 bases align to TRBD2. Germline V gives CDR1 LNHDA, CDR2 SQIVND (reference sequence). The V and J ends lost 7 bases and 5 bases, in that order; junction bases with no gene match: 14. This CDR3 region has 17 residues. The CDR3 loop is CASKREASGGQNNEQFF. CDR3 DNA sequence: TGTGCCAGTAAGAGGGAGGCTAGCGGGGGACAAAACAATGAGCAGTTCTTC. Combining the CDR3 with reference TRBV19 and TRBJ2-1 gives the whole variable domain DGGITQSPKYLFRKEGQNVTLSCEQNLNHDAMYWYRQDPGQGLRLIYYSQIVNDFQKGDIAEGYSVSREKKESFPLTVTSAQKNPTAFYLCASKREASGGQNNEQFFGPGTRLTVL.